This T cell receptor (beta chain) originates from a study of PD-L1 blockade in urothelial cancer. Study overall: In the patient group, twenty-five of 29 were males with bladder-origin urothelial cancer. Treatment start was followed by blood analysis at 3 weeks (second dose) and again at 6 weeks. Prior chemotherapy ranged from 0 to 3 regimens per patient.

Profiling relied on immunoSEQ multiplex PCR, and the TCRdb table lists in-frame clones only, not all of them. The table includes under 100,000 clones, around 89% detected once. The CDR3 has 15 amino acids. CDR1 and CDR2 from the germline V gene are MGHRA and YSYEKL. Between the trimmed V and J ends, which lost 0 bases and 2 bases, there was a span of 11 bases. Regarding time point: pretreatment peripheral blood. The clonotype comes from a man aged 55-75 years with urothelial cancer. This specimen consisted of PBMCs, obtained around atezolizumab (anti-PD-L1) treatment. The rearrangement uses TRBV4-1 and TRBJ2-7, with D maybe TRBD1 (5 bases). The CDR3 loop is CASSQEGAGTYEQYF. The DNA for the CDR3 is TGCGCCAGCAGCCAAGAAGGGGCAGGAACCTACGAGCAGTACTTC.